Sequencing of this TCR beta chain was carried out in a study of T cell clonotyping in hematopoietic cell transplantation. Study information: Pretransplant recipient samples were taken after cytoreduction. Study-wide points: Recipient TCR diversity dropped after transplant; expanded clonotypes rose from day 30 to 180. Few recipient clonotypes overlapped donors; over 95% were de novo at given depth.

On this clone itself: What it binds is not known.

Time point given: recipient sample about 28 days before transplant, after cytoreduction. CDR1 is MGHRA, CDR2 YSYEKL, per germline. The CDR3 loop spans 18 amino acids. After removal of 0 bases from V and 3 bases from J, the junction contained 9 bases not matched to a gene. The assay was immunoSEQ multiplex PCR, and TCRdb's table has in-frame clones only and misses some. Of 20,000 to 25,000 clones in the sample, roughly 88% were seen once. This receptor was taken from a man between 18 and 29 years old with biphenotypic leukemia. Some clones in this sample may be carry-over from other donors' samples. The sample in question was peripheral blood mononuclear cells, obtained before stem cell transplant. This rearrangement joins TRBV4-1 to TRBJ2-2; TRBD2 matches at 8 bases. CDR3: CASSQESGRIVDTGELFF. The CDR3 DNA sequence: TGCGCCAGCAGCCAAGAGAGCGGGAGAATCGTAGACACCGGGGAGCTGTTTTTT.